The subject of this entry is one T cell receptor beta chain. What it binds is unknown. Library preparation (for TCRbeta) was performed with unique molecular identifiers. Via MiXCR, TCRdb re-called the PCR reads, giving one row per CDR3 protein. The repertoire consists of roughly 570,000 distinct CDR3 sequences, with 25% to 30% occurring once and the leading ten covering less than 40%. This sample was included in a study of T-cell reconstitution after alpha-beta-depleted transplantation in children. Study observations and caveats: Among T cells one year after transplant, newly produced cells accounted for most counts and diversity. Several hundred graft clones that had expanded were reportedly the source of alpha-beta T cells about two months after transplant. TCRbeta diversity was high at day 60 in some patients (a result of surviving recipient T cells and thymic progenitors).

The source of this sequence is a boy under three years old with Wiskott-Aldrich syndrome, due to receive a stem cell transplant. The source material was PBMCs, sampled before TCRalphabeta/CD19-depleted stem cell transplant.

Written as DNA, the CDR3 is TGCGCCAGCAGCTTGTTGGAGGGGTTTACTGAAGCTTTCTTT. Amino acids: CASSLLEGFTEAFF. The V call is TRBV5-1, the J call TRBJ1-1; D possibly corresponds to TRBD1 (5 bases). The length of the CDR3 is 14 residues. V lost 1 base and J 5 bases, leaving 12 bases between the germline ends. The germline gives CDR1 SGHRS, CDR2 YFSETQ. Together with reference TRBV5-1 and TRBJ1-1, the CDR3 gives the full variable domain: KAGVTQTPRYLIKTRGQQVTLSCSPISGHRSVSWYQQTPGQGLQFLFEYFSETQRNKGNFPGRFSGRQFSNSRSEMNVSTLELGDSALYLCASSLLEGFTEAFFGQGTRLTVV.